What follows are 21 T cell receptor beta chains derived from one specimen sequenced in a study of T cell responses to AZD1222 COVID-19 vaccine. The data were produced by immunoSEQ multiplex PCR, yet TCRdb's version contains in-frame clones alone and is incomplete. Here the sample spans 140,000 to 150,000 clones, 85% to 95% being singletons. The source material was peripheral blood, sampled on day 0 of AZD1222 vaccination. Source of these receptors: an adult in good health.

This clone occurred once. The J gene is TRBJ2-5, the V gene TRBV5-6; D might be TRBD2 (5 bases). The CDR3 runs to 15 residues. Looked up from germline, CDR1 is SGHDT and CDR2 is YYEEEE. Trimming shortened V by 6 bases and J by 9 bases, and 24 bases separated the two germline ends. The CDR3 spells CASTTPTAGKRAQYF. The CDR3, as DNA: TGTGCCAGCACCACCCCTACGGCCGGCAAGAGGGCCCAGTACTTC.

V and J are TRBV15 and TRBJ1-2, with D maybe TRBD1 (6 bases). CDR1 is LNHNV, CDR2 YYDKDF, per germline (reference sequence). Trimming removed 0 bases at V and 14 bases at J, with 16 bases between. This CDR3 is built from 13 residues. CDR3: CATSRDIQGRVTF. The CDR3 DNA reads TGTGCCACCAGCAGAGATATACAGGGTCGAGTTACCTTC.

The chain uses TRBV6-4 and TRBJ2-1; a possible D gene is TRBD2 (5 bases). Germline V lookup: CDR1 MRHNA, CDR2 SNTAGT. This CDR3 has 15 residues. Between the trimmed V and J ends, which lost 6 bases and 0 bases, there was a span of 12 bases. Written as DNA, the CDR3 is TGTGCCAGCAGCCCCGAACTAGGCTCCTACAATGAGCAGTTCTTC. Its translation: CASSPELGSYNEQFF.

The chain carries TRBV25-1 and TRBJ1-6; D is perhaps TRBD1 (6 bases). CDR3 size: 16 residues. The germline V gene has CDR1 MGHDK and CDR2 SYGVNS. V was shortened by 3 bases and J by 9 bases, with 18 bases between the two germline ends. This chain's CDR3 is CASSEGAGTTLSPLHF. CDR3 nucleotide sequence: TGTGCCAGCAGTGAGGGGGCCGGGACAACCCTTTCACCCCTCCACTTT.

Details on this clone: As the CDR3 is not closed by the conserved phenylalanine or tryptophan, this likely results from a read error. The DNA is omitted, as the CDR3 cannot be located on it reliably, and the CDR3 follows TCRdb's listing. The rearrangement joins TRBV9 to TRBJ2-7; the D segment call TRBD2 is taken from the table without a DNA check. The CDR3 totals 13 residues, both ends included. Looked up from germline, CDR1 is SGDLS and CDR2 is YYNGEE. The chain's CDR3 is CASSVKVTPGLAA.

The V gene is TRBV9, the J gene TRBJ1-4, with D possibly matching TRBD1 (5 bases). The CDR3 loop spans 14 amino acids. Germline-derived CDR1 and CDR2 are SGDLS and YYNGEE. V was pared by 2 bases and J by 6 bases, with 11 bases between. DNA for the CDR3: TGTGCCAGCAGCGTCGGGACCCTTTATGAAAAACTGTTTTTT. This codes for CASSVGTLYEKLFF.

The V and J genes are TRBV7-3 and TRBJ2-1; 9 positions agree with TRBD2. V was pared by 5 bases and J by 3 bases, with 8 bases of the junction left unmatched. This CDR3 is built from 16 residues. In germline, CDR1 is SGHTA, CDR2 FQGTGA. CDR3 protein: CASSEEAGGLYNEQFF. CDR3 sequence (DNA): TGTGCCAGCAGCGAGGAAGCGGGAGGCCTCTACAATGAGCAGTTCTTC.

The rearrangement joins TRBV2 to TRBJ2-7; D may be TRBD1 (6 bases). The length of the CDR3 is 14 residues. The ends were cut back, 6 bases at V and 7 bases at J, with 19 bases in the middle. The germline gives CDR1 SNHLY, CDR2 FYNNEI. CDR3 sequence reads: CASRTVKGVGEQYF. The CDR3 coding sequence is TGTGCCAGCAGGACAGTGAAGGGGGTCGGGGAGCAGTACTTC.

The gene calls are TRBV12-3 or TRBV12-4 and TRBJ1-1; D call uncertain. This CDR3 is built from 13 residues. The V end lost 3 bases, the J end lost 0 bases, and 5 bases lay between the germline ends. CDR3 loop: CASSFELNTEAFF. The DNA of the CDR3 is TGTGCCAGCAGTTTTGAGCTGAACACTGAAGCTTTCTTT.

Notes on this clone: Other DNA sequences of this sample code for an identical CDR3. CDR3 nucleotides: TGTGCCAGCTCACTACAGGGGCTTAACACTGAAGCTTTCTTT. Protein product: CASSLQGLNTEAFF. The chain uses TRBV18 and TRBJ1-1; 7 positions agree with TRBD1. There are 14 residues in the CDR3. CDR1 KGHSH and CDR2 LQKENI come from the germline V gene. The V gene end was trimmed by 4 bases and the J gene end by 2 bases; junction bases not matched to a gene: 4.

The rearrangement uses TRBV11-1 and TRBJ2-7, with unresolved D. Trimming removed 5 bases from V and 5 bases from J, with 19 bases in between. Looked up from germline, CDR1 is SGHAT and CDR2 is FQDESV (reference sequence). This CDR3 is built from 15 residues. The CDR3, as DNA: TGTGCCAGCAGCCCCCGCCTATCGGATGTTCACGAGCAGTACTTC. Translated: CASSPRLSDVHEQYF.

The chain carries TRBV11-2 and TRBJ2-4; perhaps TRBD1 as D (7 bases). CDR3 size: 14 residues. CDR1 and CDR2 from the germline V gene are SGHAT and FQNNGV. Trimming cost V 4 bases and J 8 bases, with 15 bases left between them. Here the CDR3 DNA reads TGTGCCAGCAGCTCCCGGGGGCAGGGGGACATTCAGTACTTC. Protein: CASSSRGQGDIQYF.

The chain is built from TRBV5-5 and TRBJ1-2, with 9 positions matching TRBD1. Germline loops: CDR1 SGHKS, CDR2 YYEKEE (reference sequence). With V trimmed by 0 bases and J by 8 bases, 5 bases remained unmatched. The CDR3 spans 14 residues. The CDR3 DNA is TGTGCCAGCAGCTTGGACAGGGGGCAAGGAGGCTACACCTTC. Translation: CASSLDRGQGGYTF. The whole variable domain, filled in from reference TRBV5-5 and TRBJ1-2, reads DAGVTQSPTHLIKTRGQQVTLRCSPISGHKSVSWYQQVLGQGPQFIFQYYEKEERGRGNFPDRFSARQFPNYSSELNVNALLLGDSALYLCASSLDRGQGGYTFGSGTRLTVV.

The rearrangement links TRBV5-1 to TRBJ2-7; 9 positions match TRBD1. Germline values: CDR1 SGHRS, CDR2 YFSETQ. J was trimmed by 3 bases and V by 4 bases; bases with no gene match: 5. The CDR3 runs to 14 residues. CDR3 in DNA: TGCGCCAGCAGCCTTGGGACAGGGAACTACGAGCAGTACTTC. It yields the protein CASSLGTGNYEQYF.

The DNA of the CDR3 is TGTGCCAGCAGTCCCAGGGGTGGCAATGAGCAGTTCTTC. Translated, it gives CASSPRGGNEQFF. This chain connects TRBV12-3 or TRBV12-4 to TRBJ2-1; weak D call: TRBD1 (6 bases). V gave up 5 bases and J gave up 6 bases, with 11 bases separating them. The CDR3 is made up of 13 amino acids.

The CDR3 reads CASSQVGQGVSEQYF. CDR3 bases: TGTGCCAGCAGCCAAGTCGGACAGGGGGTGAGTGAGCAGTACTTC. V and J are TRBV14 and TRBJ2-7, with 10 bases fitting TRBD1. The germline V gene encodes CDR1 SGHDN and CDR2 FVKESK. The CDR3 contains 15 residues. With V trimmed by 1 base and J by 7 bases, 7 bases remained unmatched.

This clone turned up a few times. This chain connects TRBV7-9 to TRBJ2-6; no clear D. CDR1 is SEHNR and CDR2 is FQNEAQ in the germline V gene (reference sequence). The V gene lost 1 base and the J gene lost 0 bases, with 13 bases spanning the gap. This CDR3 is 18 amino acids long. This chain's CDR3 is CASSLERWWDSGANVLTF. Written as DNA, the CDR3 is TGTGCCAGCAGCTTAGAACGCTGGTGGGACTCTGGGGCCAACGTCCTGACTTTC.

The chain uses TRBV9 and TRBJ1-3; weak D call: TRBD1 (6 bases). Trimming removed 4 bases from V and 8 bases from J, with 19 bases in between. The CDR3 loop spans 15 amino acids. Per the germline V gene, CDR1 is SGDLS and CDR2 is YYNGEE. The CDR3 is CASSPWKGGRDTIYF. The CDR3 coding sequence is TGTGCCAGCAGCCCTTGGAAGGGGGGGCGTGACACCATATATTTT.

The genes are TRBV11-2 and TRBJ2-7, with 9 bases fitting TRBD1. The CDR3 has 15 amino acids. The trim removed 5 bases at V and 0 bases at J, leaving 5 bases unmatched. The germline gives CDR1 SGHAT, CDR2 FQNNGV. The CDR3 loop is CASSRTGGTSYEQYF. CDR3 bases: TGTGCCAGCAGCCGAACAGGGGGCACCTCCTACGAGCAGTACTTC.

CDR3 DNA sequence: TGTGCCAGCGGCCGGGGGGACTATAGCAATCAGCCCCAGCATTTT. Its protein is CASGRGDYSNQPQHF. The gene calls are TRBV9 and TRBJ1-5; tentatively, D is TRBD1 (5 bases). The germline V and J ends were trimmed by 7 bases and 0 bases, with 14 bases remaining between them. The germline V gene has CDR1 SGDLS and CDR2 YYNGEE. The CDR3 has 15 amino acids. Filled out from reference TRBV9 and TRBJ1-5, the complete variable domain reads DSGVTQTPKHLITATGQRVTLRCSPRSGDLSVYWYQQSLDQGLQFLIQYYNGEERAKGNILERFSAQQFPDLHSELNLSSLELGDSALYFCASGRGDYSNQPQHFGDGTRLSIL.

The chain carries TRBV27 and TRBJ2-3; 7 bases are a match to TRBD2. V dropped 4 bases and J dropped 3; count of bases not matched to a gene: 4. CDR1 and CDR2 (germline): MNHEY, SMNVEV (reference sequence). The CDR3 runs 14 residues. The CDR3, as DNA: TGTGCCAGCAGTTATAGCGGGTCGACAGATACGCAGTATTTT. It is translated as CASSYSGSTDTQYF.